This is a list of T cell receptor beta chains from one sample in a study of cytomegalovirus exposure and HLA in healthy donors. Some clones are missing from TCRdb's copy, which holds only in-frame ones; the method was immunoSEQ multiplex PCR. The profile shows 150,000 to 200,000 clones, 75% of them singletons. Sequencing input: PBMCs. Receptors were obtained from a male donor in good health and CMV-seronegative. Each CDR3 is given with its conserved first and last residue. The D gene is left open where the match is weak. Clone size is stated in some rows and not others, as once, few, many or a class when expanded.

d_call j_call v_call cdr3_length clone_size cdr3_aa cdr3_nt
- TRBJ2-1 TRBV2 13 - CASRSGGFNEQFF TGTGCCAGCAGAAGTGGGGGGTTCAATGAGCAGTTCTTC
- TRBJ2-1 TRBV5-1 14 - CASSAGQTKDEQFF TGCGCCAGCAGCGCGGGACAGACCAAAGATGAGCAGTTCTTC
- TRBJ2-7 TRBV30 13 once CAWRHGGAYEQYF TGTGCCTGGAGGCATGGAGGGGCCTACGAGCAGTACTTC
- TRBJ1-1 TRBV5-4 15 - CASSLAMGVNTEAFF TGTGCCAGCAGCTTGGCAATGGGAGTGAACACTGAAGCTTTCTTT
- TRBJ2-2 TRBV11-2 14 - CATLTPKNTGELFF TGTGCCACCCTGACTCCTAAGAACACCGGGGAGCTGTTTTTT
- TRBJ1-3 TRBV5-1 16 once CASSWGDSYSGNTIYF TGCGCCAGCAGCTGGGGGGACTCCTACTCTGGAAACACCATATATTTT
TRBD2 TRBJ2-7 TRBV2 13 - CASRSGGGNEQYF TGTGCCAGCCGTAGCGGGGGCGGGAACGAGCAGTACTTC
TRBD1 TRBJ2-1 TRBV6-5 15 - CASSRTGSNYNEQFF TGTGCCAGCAGTCGGACAGGGTCAAACTACAATGAGCAGTTCTTC
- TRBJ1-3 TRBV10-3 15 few CAISESPGSGNTIYF TGTGCCATCAGTGAGTCGCCAGGCTCTGGAAACACCATATATTTT
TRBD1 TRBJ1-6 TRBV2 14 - CASSPGQANSPLHF TGTGCCAGCAGCCCGGGACAGGCGAATTCACCCCTCCACTTT
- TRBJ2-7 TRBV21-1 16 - CASIIGQALRTYEQYF TGTGCCAGCATAATCGGACAGGCTCTCCGAACCTACGAGCAGTACTTC
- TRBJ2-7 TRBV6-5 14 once CASRSQGSEYEQYF TGTGCCAGCAGATCACAGGGATCGGAATACGAGCAGTACTTC
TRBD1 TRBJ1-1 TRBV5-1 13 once CASNRQGESEAFF TGCGCCAGCAACAGACAGGGCGAGTCTGAAGCTTTCTTT
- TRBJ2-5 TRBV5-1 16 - CASSFNSGEYQETQYF TGCGCCAGCAGCTTCAATTCCGGGGAGTACCAAGAGACCCAGTACTTC
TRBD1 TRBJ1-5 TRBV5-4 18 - CASSLGDRVKRSNQPQHF TGTGCCAGCAGCCTGGGGGACAGGGTAAAACGTAGCAATCAGCCCCAGCATTTT
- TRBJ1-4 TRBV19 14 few CASRRQSSNEKLFF TGTGCCAGTAGGAGACAGAGCTCTAATGAAAAACTGTTTTTT
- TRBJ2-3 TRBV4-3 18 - CASSQDEASSLSTDTQYF TGCGCCAGCAGCCAAGATGAGGCTAGCTCCCTTAGCACAGATACGCAGTATTTT
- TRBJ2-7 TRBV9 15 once CASSPRYGSLDEQYF TGTGCCAGCAGCCCTAGGTATGGGTCTCTTGACGAGCAGTACTTC